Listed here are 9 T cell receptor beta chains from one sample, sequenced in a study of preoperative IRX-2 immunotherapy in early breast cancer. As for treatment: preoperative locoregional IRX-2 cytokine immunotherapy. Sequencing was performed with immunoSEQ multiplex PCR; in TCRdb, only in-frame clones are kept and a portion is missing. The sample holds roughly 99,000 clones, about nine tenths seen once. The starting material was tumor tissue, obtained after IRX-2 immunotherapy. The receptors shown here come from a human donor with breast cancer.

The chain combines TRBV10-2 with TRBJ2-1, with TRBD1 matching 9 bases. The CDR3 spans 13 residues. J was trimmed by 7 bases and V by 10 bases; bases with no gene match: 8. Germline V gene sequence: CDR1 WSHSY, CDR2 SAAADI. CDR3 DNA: TGCGCCATCAAACAGGGGGCGATTAATGAGCAGTTCTTC. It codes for CAIKQGAINEQFF.

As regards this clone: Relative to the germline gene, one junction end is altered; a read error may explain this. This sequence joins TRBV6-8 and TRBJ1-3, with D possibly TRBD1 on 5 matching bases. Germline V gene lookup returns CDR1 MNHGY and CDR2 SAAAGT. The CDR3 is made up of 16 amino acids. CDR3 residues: CAISVGPTISGNTIYF. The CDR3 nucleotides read TGTGCCATCAGTGTGGGACCGACTATCTCTGGAAACACCATATATTTT.

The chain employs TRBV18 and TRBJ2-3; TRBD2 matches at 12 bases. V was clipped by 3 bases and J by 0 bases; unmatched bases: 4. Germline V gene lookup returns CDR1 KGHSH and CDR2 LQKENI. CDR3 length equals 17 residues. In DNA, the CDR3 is TGTGCCAGCTCACCCCTAGCGGGAGGGAAAAGCACAGATACGCAGTATTTT. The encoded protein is CASSPLAGGKSTDTQYF. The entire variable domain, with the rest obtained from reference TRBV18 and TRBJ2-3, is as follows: NAGVMQNPRHLVRRRGQEARLRCSPMKGHSHVYWYRQLPEEGLKFMVYLQKENIIDESGMPKERFSAEFPKEGPSILRIQQVVRGDSAAYFCASSPLAGGKSTDTQYFGPGTRLTVL.

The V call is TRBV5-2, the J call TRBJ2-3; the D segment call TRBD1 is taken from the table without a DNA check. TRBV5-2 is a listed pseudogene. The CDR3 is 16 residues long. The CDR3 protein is CASSLGHSMSTDTQYF. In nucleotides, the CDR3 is TGTGCCAGCAGCTTGGGCCACAGTATGTCGACAGATACGCAGTATTTT.

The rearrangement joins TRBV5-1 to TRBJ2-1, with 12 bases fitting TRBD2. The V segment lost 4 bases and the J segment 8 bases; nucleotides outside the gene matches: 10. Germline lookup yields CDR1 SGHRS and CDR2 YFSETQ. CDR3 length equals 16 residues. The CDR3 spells CASSALAGGYNDEQFF. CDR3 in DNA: TGCGCCAGCAGCGCCCTAGCGGGAGGGTACAACGATGAGCAGTTCTTC. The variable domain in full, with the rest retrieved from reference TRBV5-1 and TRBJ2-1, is KAGVTQTPRYLIKTRGQQVTLSCSPISGHRSVSWYQQTPGQGLQFLFEYFSETQRNKGNFPGRFSGRQFSNSRSEMNVSTLELGDSALYLCASSALAGGYNDEQFFGPGTRLTVL.

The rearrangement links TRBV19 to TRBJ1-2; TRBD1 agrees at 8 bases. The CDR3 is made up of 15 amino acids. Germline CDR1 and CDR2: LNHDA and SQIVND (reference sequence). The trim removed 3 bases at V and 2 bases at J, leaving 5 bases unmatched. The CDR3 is CASSIRGPPNYGYTF. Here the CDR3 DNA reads TGTGCCAGTAGTATCAGGGGGCCGCCGAACTATGGCTACACCTTC.

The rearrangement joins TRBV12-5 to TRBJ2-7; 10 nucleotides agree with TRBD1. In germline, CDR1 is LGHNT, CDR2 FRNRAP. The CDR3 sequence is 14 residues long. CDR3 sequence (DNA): TGTGCCAGCGCCGGGACAGGGGAACCCTACGAGCAGTACTTC. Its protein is CASAGTGEPYEQYF.

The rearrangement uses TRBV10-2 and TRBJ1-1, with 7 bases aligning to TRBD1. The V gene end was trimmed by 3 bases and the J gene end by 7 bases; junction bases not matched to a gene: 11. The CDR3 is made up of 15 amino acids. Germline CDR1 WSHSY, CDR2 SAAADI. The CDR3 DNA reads TGCGCCAGCAGTGACCGTGACAGGGAGCGGGGTGAAGCTTTCTTT. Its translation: CASSDRDRERGEAFF.

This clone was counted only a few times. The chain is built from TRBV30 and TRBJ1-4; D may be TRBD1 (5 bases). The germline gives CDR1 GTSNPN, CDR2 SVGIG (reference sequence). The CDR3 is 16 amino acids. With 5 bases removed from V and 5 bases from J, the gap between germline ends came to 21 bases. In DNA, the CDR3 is TGTGCCTGGTCAATGGAGCGGCGGGGGAAGAATGAAAAACTGTTTTTT. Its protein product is CAWSMERRGKNEKLFF.